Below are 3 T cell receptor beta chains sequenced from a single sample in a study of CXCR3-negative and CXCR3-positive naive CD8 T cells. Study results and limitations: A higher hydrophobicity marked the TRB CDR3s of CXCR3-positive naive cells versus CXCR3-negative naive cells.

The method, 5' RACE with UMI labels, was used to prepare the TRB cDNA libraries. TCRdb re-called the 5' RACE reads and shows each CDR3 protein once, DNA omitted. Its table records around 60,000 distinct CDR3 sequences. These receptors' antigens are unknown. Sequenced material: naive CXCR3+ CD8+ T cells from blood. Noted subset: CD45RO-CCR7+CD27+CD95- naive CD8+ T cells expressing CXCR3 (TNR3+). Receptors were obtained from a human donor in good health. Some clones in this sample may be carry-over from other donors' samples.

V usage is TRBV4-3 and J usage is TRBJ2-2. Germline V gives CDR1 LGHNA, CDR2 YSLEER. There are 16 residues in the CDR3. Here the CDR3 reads CASSQDVLGLVGELFF.

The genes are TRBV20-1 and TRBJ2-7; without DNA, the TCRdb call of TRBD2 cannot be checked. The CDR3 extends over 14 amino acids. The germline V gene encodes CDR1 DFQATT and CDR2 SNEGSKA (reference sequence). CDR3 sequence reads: CSARDLREAYEQYF.

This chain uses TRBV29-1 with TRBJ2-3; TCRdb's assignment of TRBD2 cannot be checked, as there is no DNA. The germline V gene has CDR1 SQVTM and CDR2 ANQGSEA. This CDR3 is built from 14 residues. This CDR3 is CSVLGLAGTDTQYF.